Each of the 10 T cell receptor beta chains below was sequenced from the same sample in a study of identical twins. TCRdb reprocessed the 5' RACE reads with MiXCR, giving one entry per CDR3 protein. The sample consists of 200,000 to 300,000 distinct CDR3 sequences, roughly a tenth of them appearing once. Sequencing was done on a sample of memory T cells sorted from blood. Receptor source: a man aged 45-65 years in good health.

This clonotype was detected only a few times. V gene TRBV24-1 combines with J gene TRBJ1-2; a possible D gene is TRBD1 (5 bases). Trimming cost V 7 bases and J 10 bases, with 18 bases left between them. Looked up from germline, CDR1 is KGHDR and CDR2 is SFDVKD. This CDR3 is 13 amino acids long. CDR3 sequence: CATRESGAHHYTF. The CDR3 DNA is TGTGCCACCAGGGAATCCGGGGCCCACCACTACACCTTC.

V usage is TRBV20-1 and J usage is TRBJ1-2; 8 bases fit TRBD1. Germline values: CDR1 DFQATT, CDR2 SNEGSKA (reference sequence). V gave up 4 bases and J gave up 4 bases; unmatched junction bases: 5. The CDR3 loop spans 13 amino acids. CDR3 sequence reads: CSAKAGGIYGYTF. The DNA of the CDR3 is TGCAGTGCTAAGGCAGGGGGCATCTATGGCTACACCTTC.

This clonotype was recorded at least ten times. The rearrangement joins TRBV11-2 to TRBJ2-1; 7 positions match TRBD2. The CDR3 runs to 17 residues. CDR1 is SGHAT, CDR2 FQNNGV, per germline. The V and J ends lost 4 bases and 4 bases, in that order; junction bases with no gene match: 13. The CDR3: CASSSRGTGGIYNEQFF. CDR3 DNA sequence: TGTGCCAGCAGCTCTAGAGGTACGGGGGGTATATACAATGAGCAGTTCTTC.

This clonotype has a count of ten or more. In DNA form, the CDR3 reads TGTGCCAGCAGTTTAGGAGTGGACTCCCTCCCCTCTGAGCAGTTCTTC. This gives the protein CASSLGVDSLPSEQFF. This chain links TRBV12-3 or TRBV12-4 with TRBJ2-1; a possible D gene is TRBD2 (5 bases). There are 16 residues in the CDR3. V lost 1 base to trimming and J lost 9 bases, with 19 bases between them.

Many counts were recorded for this clonotype. The CDR3 bases are TGTGCCACCAGGGCCTCGAGCTCCTACAATGAGCAGTTCTTC. This sequence encodes CATRASSSYNEQFF. This rearrangement joins TRBV24-1 to TRBJ2-1; D remains ambiguous. Germline V gene sequence: CDR1 KGHDR, CDR2 SFDVKD. Trimming left V 7 bases short and J 0 bases short, with 9 bases between. The CDR3 is made up of 14 amino acids.

The rearrangement uses TRBV10-2 and TRBJ1-2; 9 bases match TRBD1. The CDR3 covers 15 residues. CDR1 and CDR2 (germline): WSHSY, SAAADI. V shed 6 bases and J 4 bases; nucleotides not matched to a gene: 9. CDR3: CASRATGGAGYGYTF. The CDR3 nucleotides read TGCGCCAGCAGGGCTACAGGGGGCGCGGGCTATGGCTACACCTTC.

This clonotype was seen a few times. J is TRBJ2-7 and V is TRBV5-1, with unresolved D. Per germline, CDR1 SGHRS and CDR2 YFSETQ. The V end lost 3 bases, the J end lost 3 bases, and 16 bases lay between the germline ends. The CDR3 length is 15 residues. The DNA of the CDR3 is TGCGCCAGCAGCTCCGGGTCCGAGGTCTACTACGAGCAGTACTTC. Translating it yields CASSSGSEVYYEQYF.

The sample holds many counts of this clonotype. The genes are TRBV12-3 or TRBV12-4 and TRBJ2-5; TRBD1 aligns across 7 bases. V dropped 4 bases and J dropped 6; count of bases not matched to a gene: 2. This CDR3 is 12 amino acids long. The CDR3 loop is CASSSTGKTQYF. For the CDR3, the DNA is TGTGCCAGCAGTTCGACAGGGAAGACCCAGTACTTC.

This clonotype turned up a few times. The chain couples TRBV29-1 to TRBJ2-7; D is possibly TRBD1 or TRBD2 (5 bases each). Germline CDR1 is SQVTM and CDR2 is ANQGSEA. The CDR3 runs to 12 residues. V was clipped by 6 bases and J by 3 bases, with 12 bases between them. The DNA of the CDR3 is TGCAGCGTGCAAGAGGGGTACTACGAGCAGTACTTC. This codes for CSVQEGYYEQYF.

The J gene is TRBJ1-1, the V gene TRBV6-5, with D unresolved. The CDR3 has 14 amino acids. Trimming stripped 4 bases from V and 1 base from J, with 10 bases between. The germline gives CDR1 MNHEY, CDR2 SVGAGI. CDR3 loop: CASSFTTGNTEAFF. For the CDR3, the DNA is TGTGCCAGCAGTTTTACGACTGGGAACACTGAAGCTTTCTTT.